One and the same sample provided the 15 T cell receptor beta chains below, sequenced in a study of T cell changes during pregnancy in multiple sclerosis. Sequencing was performed with immunoSEQ multiplex PCR; in TCRdb, only in-frame clones are kept and a portion is missing. This sample has more than 75,000 clones; approximately 95% occur once, and the top ten carry more than 1%. The source was peripheral blood, collected in the first trimester of pregnancy. The receptors were sampled from a female donor with multiple sclerosis, enrolled in a pregnancy study.

The rearrangement joins TRBV27 to TRBJ1-5, with D tentatively TRBD1 (5 bases). The V gene's germline CDR1 is MNHEY and CDR2 SMNVEV (reference sequence). The CDR3 extends over 14 amino acids. V lost 8 bases and J 6 bases, leaving 17 bases between the germline ends. DNA of the CDR3: TGTGCCAGCGGACCTTTGGGGAGGGGTCAGCCCCAGCATTTT. Its protein is CASGPLGRGQPQHF.

The chain carries TRBV6-5 and TRBJ1-5; D unclear. CDR1 and CDR2 (germline): MNHEY, SVGAGI. This CDR3 has 14 residues. Trimming removed 2 bases at V and 4 bases at J, with 9 bases between. CDR3 sequence: CASSYENRNQPQHF. The DNA for the CDR3 is TGTGCCAGCAGTTACGAGAACAGAAATCAGCCCCAGCATTTT.

The chain employs TRBV11-2 and TRBJ2-7, with 8 bases identical to TRBD1. Germline V gives CDR1 SGHAT, CDR2 FQNNGV. The CDR3 consists of 13 residues. The ends lost 7 bases at V and 2 bases at J; junction bases unmatched: 4. Here the CDR3 DNA reads TGTGCCAGCACCGGACAGGGCGCCTACGAGCAGTACTTC. It codes for CASTGQGAYEQYF.

The genes are TRBV5-1 and TRBJ2-1, with TRBD1 matching over 7 bases. The CDR3 has 14 amino acids. Germline trimming cut 6 bases from V and 5 bases from J; bases unmatched to any gene: 8. The V gene's germline CDR1 is SGHRS and CDR2 YFSETQ. CDR3 residues: CASMRDRINNEQFF. For the CDR3, the DNA is TGCGCCAGCATGAGGGACAGAATAAACAATGAGCAGTTCTTC.

The rearrangement uses TRBV27 and TRBJ1-2; D unclear. The CDR3 totals 12 residues. Germline V gene sequence: CDR1 MNHEY, CDR2 SMNVEV (reference sequence). V lost 6 bases, J lost 0 bases, and 5 bases lay in between. CDR3 region: CASRAPNYGYTF. The CDR3 DNA reads TGTGCCAGCAGAGCGCCTAACTATGGCTACACCTTC.

The gene calls are TRBV28 and TRBJ2-1; 7 bases align to TRBD2. The ends lost 5 bases at V and 0 bases at J; junction bases unmatched: 4. This CDR3 spans 15 amino acids. Germline V lookup: CDR1 MDHEN, CDR2 SYDVKM. The CDR3: CASSATSDSYNEQFF. CDR3 nucleotide sequence: TGTGCCAGCAGTGCCACTAGCGACTCCTACAATGAGCAGTTCTTC.

This chain links TRBV7-2 with TRBJ2-5; 14 bases map to TRBD2. CDR1 SGHTA and CDR2 FQGNSA come from the germline V gene. The CDR3 has 15 amino acids. V dropped 8 bases and J dropped 0; count of bases not matched to a gene: 2. Here the CDR3 reads CASGTSGGHQETQYF. The CDR3 DNA reads as TGTGCCAGCGGGACTAGCGGGGGACACCAAGAGACCCAGTACTTC.

V gene TRBV29-1 combines with J gene TRBJ2-1; 10 nucleotides line up with TRBD2. The CDR3 is 14 amino acids. V lost 1 base and J lost 4; bases outside the gene matches: 1. Germline values: CDR1 SQVTM, CDR2 ANQGSEA. The CDR3 coding sequence is TGCAGCGTTGAAGCACTAGCGGGATACAATGAGCAGTTCTTC. Translated: CSVEALAGYNEQFF.

The chain employs TRBV2 and TRBJ1-5, with D maybe TRBD1 (6 bases). The CDR3 has 12 residues. Deletions cut 11 bases from V and 9 bases from J, with 17 bases between. Germline loops: CDR1 SNHLY, CDR2 FYNNEI. The CDR3 nucleotides read TGTGCCGCCCGACAGGTCAGGGGGCCCCAGCATTTT. The encoded protein is CAARQVRGPQHF.

This sequence joins TRBV4-2 and TRBJ2-4; a weak D match, TRBD2 (5 bases). Between the trimmed V and J ends, which lost 1 base and 2 bases, there was a span of 21 bases. This CDR3 is built from 19 residues. The germline V gene has CDR1 LGHNA and CDR2 YNFKEQ. CDR3 coding DNA: TGTGCCAGCAGCCAAGTCCCCGGGGTAGGATTAGGGACCAAAAACATTCAGTACTTC. It encodes CASSQVPGVGLGTKNIQYF.

The chain links TRBV6-1 to TRBJ2-7; D is undetermined. Germline values: CDR1 MNHNS, CDR2 SASEGT. Trimming left V 4 bases short and J 3 bases short, with 16 bases between. The CDR3 extends over 15 amino acids. CDR3 region: CASSGRTAGFYEQYF. CDR3 sequence (DNA): TGTGCCAGCAGTGGACGCACCGCAGGATTCTACGAGCAGTACTTC.

This clone was counted once. The J gene is TRBJ2-7, the V gene TRBV6-5; 8 nucleotides match TRBD1. This CDR3 has 13 residues. Germline assignment: CDR1 MNHEY and CDR2 SVGAGI. Losses at the gene ends were 4 bases for V and 5 bases for J; bases not matched to a gene: 4. CDR3 coding DNA: TGTGCCAGCAGTTGGACAGGGTACCACGAGCAGTACTTC. Protein product: CASSWTGYHEQYF.

V usage is TRBV5-1 and J usage is TRBJ1-5, with D possibly being TRBD1 (5 bases). This CDR3 is built from 15 residues. Germline V gene sequence: CDR1 SGHRS, CDR2 YFSETQ. The V end lost 1 base, the J end lost 4 bases, and 12 bases lay between the germline ends. The DNA for the CDR3 is TGCGCCAGCAGCTTGATCGCAGGGCCGAATCAGCCCCAGCATTTT. Translation gives CASSLIAGPNQPQHF.

This chain joins TRBV19 and TRBJ1-2; 8 bases match TRBD1. Trimming at V came to 8 bases and at J to 0 bases, leaving 5 bases not matched to a gene. This CDR3 comprises 14 residues. CDR1 and CDR2 from the germline V gene are LNHDA and SQIVND (reference sequence). The CDR3 loop reads CASQSGGANYGYTF. The CDR3 DNA sequence: TGTGCCAGTCAGTCAGGGGGCGCTAACTATGGCTACACCTTC.

This chain joins TRBV7-8 and TRBJ2-2, with 13 bases that match TRBD2. V lost 5 bases to trimming and J lost 4 bases; unmatched junction nucleotides: 7. Germline V CDR1 and CDR2: SGHVS, FQNEAQ. This CDR3 spans 17 amino acids. The chain's CDR3 is CASSRTSGGQITGELFF. CDR3 coding DNA: TGTGCCAGCAGCCGGACTAGCGGGGGCCAAATCACCGGGGAGCTGTTTTTT.